The source of this T cell receptor (beta chain) is a study of shared clonotypes between healthy human individuals. Regarding this clone: No antigen is known for it.

Germline lookup yields CDR1 MGHDK and CDR2 SYGVNS. CDR3 length equals 13 residues. V lost 4 bases and J lost 4, with 11 bases in between. Evenly divided among several immunoSEQ plates was the genomic DNA of each subset. Sequenced by immunoSEQ multiplex PCR; TCRdb stores in-frame clones only, minus some. Of over a million clones listed, about 96% were seen once; the top ten hold roughly 1.1%. General study findings and limits: Naive subsets usually exceeded memory subsets in estimated richness. Shared clonotypes: roughly 4.7% naive CD4, roughly 3.5% naive CD8, around 2.2% memory CD4, approximately 0.41% memory CD8. The generation probabilities recorded for non-shared clonotypes fell below those of clonotypes shared by all four donors.

The V and J genes are TRBV25-1 and TRBJ2-7; D gene unclear. Specimen: naive CD4+ T cells sorted from blood. Subset given: CD45RA+ positively selected. This receptor was identified in a man aged 25-40 years in good health. CDR3 in DNA: TGTGCCAGCAGTGGGCCGGCCAGTTACGAGCAGTACTTC. Translation gives CASSGPASYEQYF.